These T cell receptor beta chains were read from a single sample in a study of T cells in localized non-small cell lung cancer. Measured with immunoSEQ multiplex PCR; TCRdb has only the in-frame clones, and not every one. The sample includes about 24,000 clones, around 87% seen only once; the top ten take roughly 6%. Sequencing used peripheral blood, obtained before any cancer treatment. These receptors came from a male donor older than 55 with stage II squamous cell lung carcinoma. The CDR3 runs from the conserved cysteine through the conserved F or W. D genes are given only for firm matches. Clone sizes are given selectively: once, few, many, or a class where the clone is expanded.

size | D | J | V | CDR3 | DNA
NA | TRBD1 | TRBJ2-3 | TRBV6-5 | CASRQQGASTDTQYF | TGTGCCAGCAGACAACAGGGGGCAAGCACAGATACGCAGTATTTT
NA | NA | TRBJ1-5 | TRBV12-5 | CASGLVVQANQPQHF | TGTGCTAGTGGTTTGGTAGTGCAGGCCAATCAGCCCCAGCATTTT
NA | NA | TRBJ1-3 | TRBV9 | CASSPLPGTIYF | TGTGCCAGCAGCCCCCTACCTGGCACCATATATTTT
once | NA | TRBJ2-1 | TRBV19 | CASTSVTYNEQFF | TGTGCCAGTACGTCAGTGACCTACAATGAGCAGTTCTTC
few | NA | TRBJ1-1 | TRBV6-5 | CASSRTELNTEAFF | TGTGCCAGCAGTAGGACAGAATTGAACACTGAAGCTTTCTTT
NA | NA | TRBJ1-3 | TRBV5-6 | CASSPPQDSGNTIYF | TGTGCCAGCAGCCCCCCCCAAGACTCTGGAAACACCATATATTTT
NA | TRBD1 | TRBJ2-1 | TRBV6-6 | CASNRGSYNEQFF | TGTGCCAGCAACAGGGGAAGTTACAATGAGCAGTTCTTC
NA | TRBD2 | TRBJ2-1 | TRBV10-3 | CAISDSGDSYNEQFF | TGTGCCATCAGTGATAGCGGGGACTCCTACAATGAGCAGTTCTTC
NA | TRBD2 | TRBJ2-1 | TRBV4-3 | CASSHGDSGVNEQFF | TGCGCCAGCAGCCACGGGGATAGCGGGGTTAATGAGCAGTTCTTC
once | NA | TRBJ1-2 | TRBV29-1 | CSVEPGAGGYTF | TGCAGCGTTGAACCAGGGGCCGGGGGCTACACCTTC
NA | NA | TRBJ2-1 | TRBV7-2 | CASSSGNLGYNEQFF | TGTGCCAGCAGCTCCGGGAATTTGGGTTACAATGAGCAGTTCTTC
NA | TRBD2 | TRBJ2-3 | TRBV5-1 | CASSPSGSQVDTQYF | TGCGCCAGCAGCCCTAGCGGGAGTCAGGTAGATACGCAGTATTTT
NA | NA | TRBJ2-5 | TRBV9 | CASSVSGSLRETQYF | TGTGCCAGCAGCGTAAGTGGCAGTCTCAGGGAGACCCAGTACTTC
NA | TRBD1 | TRBJ1-3 | TRBV15 | CATSSDRGLGNTIYF | TGTGCCACCAGTTCAGACAGGGGGCTCGGAAACACCATATATTTT
NA | NA | TRBJ1-5 | TRBV6-1 | CASSEARGSGQPQHF | TGTGCCAGCAGTGAAGCGAGAGGCTCTGGTCAGCCCCAGCATTTT
NA | TRBD2 | TRBJ2-1 | TRBV2 | CASSEAWGSGAIGIYNEQFF | TGTGCCAGCAGTGAAGCGTGGGGTAGCGGGGCCATAGGCATCTACAATGAGCAGTTCTTC
NA | TRBD2 | TRBJ2-3 | TRBV7-2 | CASSLLSGGVTDTQYF | TGTGCCAGCAGCTTACTTAGCGGGGGGGTAACAGATACGCAGTATTTT
NA | NA | TRBJ2-7 | TRBV14 | CASSQEAGKGTYEQYF | TGTGCCAGCAGCCAAGAAGCTGGGAAGGGGACCTACGAGCAGTACTTC
NA | TRBD2 | TRBJ2-1 | TRBV28 | CASRPASGGRNEQFF | TGTGCCAGCAGACCAGCTAGCGGGGGCCGCAATGAGCAGTTCTTC
NA | NA | TRBJ2-3 | TRBV6-5 | CASSYSDTHGGTQYF | TGTGCCAGCAGTTATTCGGATACCCACGGTGGTACGCAGTATTTT
NA | NA | TRBJ1-2 | TRBV19 | CASSISAGSDGYTF | TGTGCCAGTAGTATAAGTGCAGGGAGTGATGGCTACACCTTC
once | NA | TRBJ1-1 | TRBV6-1 | CASSPQASEAFF | TGTGCCAGCAGTCCACAGGCGTCAGAAGCTTTCTTT
NA | NA | TRBJ1-1 | TRBV19 | CASTSNLNTEAFF | TGTGCCAGTACCTCTAATTTGAACACTGAAGCTTTCTTT
NA | NA | TRBJ2-1 | TRBV6-1 | CASSELAQAEQFF | TGTGCCAGCAGTGAATTGGCACAGGCCGAGCAGTTCTTC
NA | TRBD1 | TRBJ1-1 | TRBV6-5 | CASSIGTATEAFF | TGTGCCAGCAGTATTGGGACAGCCACTGAAGCTTTCTTT
NA | TRBD1 | TRBJ2-5 | TRBV7-2 | CASSSHRGSGETQYF | TGTGCCAGCAGCTCCCACAGGGGCAGTGGAGAGACCCAGTACTTC
once | TRBD1 | TRBJ2-4 | TRBV19 | CASSREPGQGLDIQYF | TGTGCCAGTAGTAGAGAACCGGGACAGGGATTAGACATTCAGTACTTC
NA | TRBD1 | TRBJ1-5 | TRBV11-2 | CASGPGQGGGNQPQHF | TGTGCCAGCGGGCCCGGACAGGGGGGAGGAAATCAGCCCCAGCATTTT
NA | TRBD2 | TRBJ2-1 | TRBV7-3 | CASSPSSGGDNEQFF | TGTGCCAGCAGCCCTTCTAGCGGGGGAGACAATGAGCAGTTCTTC
NA | NA | TRBJ2-5 | TRBV19 | CASSPIGGLETQYF | TGTGCCAGTAGTCCCATCGGGGGGCTGGAGACCCAGTACTTC
NA | NA | TRBJ1-2 | TRBV2 | CASRGGDYGYTF | TGTGCCAGCAGAGGGGGGGACTATGGCTACACCTTC
few | TRBD1 | TRBJ1-1 | TRBV29-1 | CSVHRGGRTEAFF | TGCAGCGTCCACAGGGGGGGTCGAACTGAAGCTTTCTTT